This note documents a single T cell receptor beta chain sequence. As yet, its antigen is unknown. Method: immunoSEQ multiplex PCR; TCRdb's copy keeps in-frame clones and lacks some. The sample comprises 40,000 to 55,000 clones, under 90% of which are singletons, and roughly 25% rests with the top ten. This sample is part of a study of OX40 agonist ivuxolimab in advanced cancers. About the study: Among those enrolled, mean age was 60 years (range about 23 to 79) and about 82% were male. The study reported partial responses in three patients: one hepatocellular carcinoma, two cutaneous melanoma. Findings and limits, study-wide: At 0.1 to 3.0 mg/kg, CD4+ and CD8+ blood T cells expanded clonally by week 6.

This sequence originates from an adult with an advanced solid tumor such as melanoma, head and neck, liver or kidney cancer. This specimen consisted of CD4+ or CD8+ T cells sorted from blood, obtained in a trial of the OX40 agonist ivuxolimab.

The CDR3: CASSFGVDPPDTDTQYF. The DNA for the CDR3 is TGTGCCAGCAGTTTCGGGGTGGATCCACCGGACACAGATACGCAGTATTTT. The chain links TRBV28 to TRBJ2-3, with D perhaps matching TRBD2 (5 bases). CDR1 and CDR2 (germline): MDHEN, SYDVKM. Trimming cost V 3 bases and J 2 bases, with 18 bases left between them. The CDR3 is 17 residues long.